This T cell receptor (beta chain) derives from a study of T cell changes during pregnancy in multiple sclerosis. In germline, CDR1 is WNHNN, CDR2 SYGVQD (reference sequence). Trimming removed 6 bases at V and 7 bases at J, with 13 bases between. The CDR3 contains 12 residues. TCRdb's copy holds only in-frame clones and misses some; the assay was immunoSEQ multiplex PCR. The sample includes tens of thousands of clones, 92% of them seen just once. The V call is TRBV10-1, the J call TRBJ2-7, with D possibly matching TRBD2 (6 bases). The TCR comes from a female donor in good health, enrolled as a control in a pregnancy study. The source was peripheral blood, collected in the first trimester of pregnancy. This CDR3 is CASSAGPWEQYF. The CDR3 DNA reads as TGCGCCAGCAGCGCGGGGCCCTGGGAGCAGTACTTC.